The clone carrying this TCR beta chain was detected a few times. Its antigen remains unknown. This sample is drawn from a study of blood T cells in healthy people across ages. Study conclusions and caveats: Per million T cells, the diversity of TCR beta decreased roughly linearly as age advanced.

Germline V gene sequence: CDR1 SGHTA, CDR2 FQGNSA. Trimming removed 5 bases from V and 12 bases from J; junction bases left unmatched: 8. The CDR3 loop spans 14 amino acids. A J-beta primer mix and a sample-barcoded 5' primer were used in a second PCR of roughly 6 to 12 cycles. Via MiXCR, TCRdb re-called the 5' RACE reads, giving one row per CDR3 protein. The sample lists under 1,000,000 distinct CDR3 sequences, about 37% occurring once. Sequenced input: blood. This sequence joins TRBV7-2 and TRBJ2-6; 9 nucleotides agree with TRBD2. The source is a man between 18 and 35 years old in good health. The CDR3, as DNA: TGTGCCAGCAGCGTAGGAGGTAGCGGGAGCGTCCTGACTTTC. Translation gives CASSVGGSGSVLTF.